Shown below are 12 T cell receptor beta chains from a single sample sequenced in a study of cytomegalovirus exposure and HLA in healthy donors. PCR used 60 Vbeta primers and 13 Jbeta primers. Only in-frame clones appear in the TCRdb table, and some are missing; sequencing was by immunoSEQ multiplex PCR. The sample consists of about 130,000 clones, around 80% of them appearing once. The specimen was PBMCs. The receptors shown here come from a man younger than 30 in good health and CMV-seronegative.

This clone was seen only once. The J gene is TRBJ2-3, the V gene TRBV6-1; 11 bases fit TRBD2. In germline, CDR1 is MNHNS, CDR2 SASEGT. V dropped 3 bases and J dropped 3; count of bases not matched to a gene: 5. The CDR3 is 16 residues long. The CDR3 here is CASSDTLAGATDTQYF. CDR3 sequence (DNA): TGTGCCAGCAGTGATACACTAGCGGGGGCTACAGATACGCAGTATTTT.

This rearrangement joins TRBV25-1 to TRBJ1-1; D gene ambiguous. Germline V gene sequence: CDR1 MGHDK, CDR2 SYGVNS. This CDR3 contains 13 residues. V was pared by 5 bases and J by 2 bases, with 9 bases between. The CDR3 bases are TGTGCCAGCAGTAATTGGGCAAACACTGAAGCTTTCTTT. Translating it yields CASSNWANTEAFF.

This clone was counted a few times. This chain uses TRBV7-8 with TRBJ1-5, with TRBD1 matching over 7 bases. V shed 5 bases, J shed 0 bases, and the junction held 13 bases outside the gene matches. The CDR3 sequence is 18 residues long. From germline, CDR1 is SGHVS and CDR2 FQNEAQ. The CDR3 is CASSPYNNRGYSNQPQHF. The CDR3 coding sequence is TGTGCCAGCAGCCCTTATAATAACAGGGGATATAGCAATCAGCCCCAGCATTTT.

The chain has TRBV10-2 and TRBJ1-3, with D hard to call. CDR3 length: 15 amino acids. The germline gives CDR1 WSHSY, CDR2 SAAADI. V was trimmed by 0 bases and J by 9 bases, leaving 15 bases between them. The CDR3 coding sequence is TGCGCCAGCAGTGAGTCGAACACGGGAGATCGCACCATATATTTT. Its translation is CASSESNTGDRTIYF.

This rearrangement joins TRBV19 to TRBJ2-2; TRBD2 matches 7 bases. Germline V gives CDR1 LNHDA, CDR2 SQIVND (reference sequence). The CDR3 consists of 15 residues. The V and J ends lost 1 base and 4 bases, in that order; junction bases with no gene match: 3. CDR3 protein: CASSIAGGFTGELFF. CDR3 sequence (DNA): TGTGCCAGTAGTATAGCGGGAGGTTTCACCGGGGAGCTGTTTTTT.

V usage is TRBV6-1 and J usage is TRBJ2-2; TRBD2 matches 7 bases. Germline V gene sequence: CDR1 MNHNS, CDR2 SASEGT. The trim removed 8 bases at V and 0 bases at J, leaving 6 bases unmatched. The CDR3 runs to 15 residues. The CDR3 bases are TGTGCCAGCTCGGCGGGAGCCTCGAACACCGGGGAGCTGTTTTTT. Amino acids: CASSAGASNTGELFF.

The chain uses TRBV10-2 and TRBJ2-1; D may be TRBD2 (6 bases). The germline gives CDR1 WSHSY, CDR2 SAAADI. The CDR3 sequence is 20 residues long. Trimming removed 0 bases at V and 1 base at J, with 22 bases between. This chain's CDR3 is CASSESIYGLPLRSYNEQFF. The CDR3 DNA sequence: TGCGCCAGCAGTGAGTCAATATACGGACTACCTTTAAGGTCCTACAATGAGCAGTTCTTC.

The chain couples TRBV19 to TRBJ2-3; D is unclear. The CDR3 consists of 13 residues. Germline assignment: CDR1 LNHDA and CDR2 SQIVND (reference sequence). The ends were cut back, 4 bases at V and 6 bases at J, with 11 bases in the middle. The DNA of the CDR3 is TGTGCCAGTAGTACCCGGGTTACCGATACGCAGTATTTT. Protein sequence: CASSTRVTDTQYF. Complete variable domain (other parts from reference TRBV19 and TRBJ2-3): DGGITQSPKYLFRKEGQNVTLSCEQNLNHDAMYWYRQDPGQGLRLIYYSQIVNDFQKGDIAEGYSVSREKKESFPLTVTSAQKNPTAFYLCASSTRVTDTQYFGPGTRLTVL.

The chain couples TRBV7-9 to TRBJ2-7; D uncertain. This CDR3 comprises 13 residues. Deletions cut 5 bases from V and 3 bases from J, with 11 bases between. The V gene's germline CDR1 is SEHNR and CDR2 FQNEAQ (reference sequence). CDR3 sequence: CASSPPTDYEQYF. CDR3 bases: TGTGCCAGCAGCCCCCCCACAGACTACGAGCAGTACTTC.

The rearrangement uses TRBV5-1 and TRBJ2-3; no clear D gene. CDR3 length equals 14 residues. V shed 0 bases and J shed 0 bases, with 5 bases lying between them. Germline V gene lookup returns CDR1 SGHRS and CDR2 YFSETQ. The CDR3 protein is CASSLAPSTDTQYF. The CDR3 bases are TGCGCCAGCAGCTTGGCTCCGAGCACAGATACGCAGTATTTT.

There are a few counts of this clone. The chain couples TRBV15 to TRBJ2-1; TRBD1 is a possible D gene (5 bases). Germline CDR1 and CDR2: LNHNV and YYDKDF (reference sequence). The CDR3 extends over 15 amino acids. V gave up 0 bases and J gave up 4 bases, with 10 bases separating them. The CDR3 sequence: CATSREMTAYNEQFF. The CDR3 region has the DNA TGTGCCACCAGCAGAGAAATGACAGCATACAATGAGCAGTTCTTC.

The rearrangement links TRBV29-1 to TRBJ2-5; 8 nucleotides line up with TRBD1. After removal of 7 bases from V and 3 bases from J, the junction contained 4 bases not matched to a gene. The CDR3 has 12 residues. Germline-derived CDR1 and CDR2 are SQVTM and ANQGSEA. The CDR3 DNA reads as TGCAGCGCACGACAGGGGAAAGAGACCCAGTACTTC. Translated: CSARQGKETQYF.